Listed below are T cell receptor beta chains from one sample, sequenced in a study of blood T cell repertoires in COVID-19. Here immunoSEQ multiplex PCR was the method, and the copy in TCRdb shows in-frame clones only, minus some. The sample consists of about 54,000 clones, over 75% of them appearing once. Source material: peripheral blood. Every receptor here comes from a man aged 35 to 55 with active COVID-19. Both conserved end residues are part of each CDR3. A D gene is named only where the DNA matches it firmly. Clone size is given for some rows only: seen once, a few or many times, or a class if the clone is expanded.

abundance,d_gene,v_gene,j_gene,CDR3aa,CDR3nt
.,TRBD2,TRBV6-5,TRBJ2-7,CASSRWEGPYEQYF,TGTGCCAGCAGTAGGTGGGAGGGCCCCTACGAGCAGTACTTC
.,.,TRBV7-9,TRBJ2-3,CASSLALSGPDTQYF,TGTGCCAGCAGCTTAGCGTTAAGCGGTCCAGATACGCAGTATTTT
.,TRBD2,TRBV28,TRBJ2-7,CASSSRTSGSLSGEQYF,TGTGCCAGCAGTTCCCGGACTAGCGGGAGCCTCTCGGGAGAGCAGTACTTC
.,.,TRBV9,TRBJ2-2,CASTRESGELFF,TGTGCCAGCACCCGGGAGTCCGGGGAGCTGTTTTTT
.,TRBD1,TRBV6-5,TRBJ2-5,CASRGFGQGTETQYF,TGTGCCAGCAGAGGATTCGGACAGGGGACAGAGACCCAGTACTTC
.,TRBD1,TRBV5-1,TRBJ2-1,CASSFAGQGRNEQFF,TGCGCCAGCAGCTTTGCGGGACAGGGGAGAAATGAGCAGTTCTTC
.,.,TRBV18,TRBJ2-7,CASSPPQGNAYEQYF,TGTGCCAGCTCACCACCCCAGGGCAATGCCTACGAGCAGTACTTC
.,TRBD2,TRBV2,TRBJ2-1,CASKGGSSYNEQFF,TGTGCCAGCAAGGGCGGGAGCTCCTACAATGAGCAGTTCTTC
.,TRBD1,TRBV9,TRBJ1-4,CASSPGGTGGHEKLFF,TGTGCCAGCAGCCCCGGGGGGACAGGGGGCCATGAAAAACTGTTTTTT
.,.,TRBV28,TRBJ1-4,CASRLDGAITEKLFF,TGTGCCAGCAGGCTAGACGGAGCTATAACTGAAAAACTGTTTTTT
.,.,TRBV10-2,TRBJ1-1,CASSIGDRWAFF,TGCGCCAGCAGCATCGGGGATAGGTGGGCTTTCTTT
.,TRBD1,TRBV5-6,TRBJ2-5,CASLVRGRRETQYF,TGTGCCAGCCTCGTCAGGGGGCGTCGGGAGACCCAGTACTTC
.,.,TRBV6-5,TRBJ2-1,CASTPAGQNYNEQFF,TGTGCCAGCACCCCGGCGGGACAGAACTACAATGAGCAGTTCTTC
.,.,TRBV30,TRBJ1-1,CAWSRTEAFF,TGTGCCTGGAGCCGTACTGAAGCTTTCTTT
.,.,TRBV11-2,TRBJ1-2,CASSPGTFYGYTF,TGTGCCAGCAGCCCGGGGACATTCTATGGCTACACCTTC
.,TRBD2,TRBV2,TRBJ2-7,CASNRGTSTAYEQYF,TGTGCCAGCAATAGAGGGACTAGCACTGCCTACGAGCAGTACTTC
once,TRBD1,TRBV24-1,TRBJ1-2,CATSDSHARGAYGYTF,TGTGCCACCAGTGATTCCCATGCCAGGGGGGCCTATGGCTACACCTTC
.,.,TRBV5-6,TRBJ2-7,CASSFKASYEQYF,TGTGCCAGCAGCTTTAAAGCTTCCTACGAGCAGTACTTC
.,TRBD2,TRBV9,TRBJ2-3,CASSIAGAGTDTQYF,TGTGCCAGCAGCATAGCGGGCGCGGGTACAGATACGCAGTATTTT
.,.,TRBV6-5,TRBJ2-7,CASAGTPVGEQYF,TGTGCCAGCGCCGGGACTCCCGTCGGGGAGCAGTACTTC
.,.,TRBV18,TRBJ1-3,CASSPAGRSPGGNTIYF,TGTGCCAGCTCACCGGCGGGACGTTCCCCGGGGGGAAACACCATATATTTT
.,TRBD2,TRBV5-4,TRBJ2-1,CASSSTSGRSAYNEQFF,TGTGCCAGCAGCTCGACTAGCGGGAGGTCAGCCTACAATGAGCAGTTCTTC
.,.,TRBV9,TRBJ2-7,CASSVDRTTYEQYF,TGTGCCAGCAGCGTAGACAGGACAACCTACGAGCAGTACTTC
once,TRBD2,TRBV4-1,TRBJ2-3,CASSYEEGLAGGQSTDTQYF,TGCGCCAGCAGCTACGAAGAGGGACTAGCGGGAGGGCAAAGCACAGATACGCAGTATTTT
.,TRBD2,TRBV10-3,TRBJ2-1,CAISGYTGTSGSSYNEQFF,TGTGCCATCAGTGGATATACCGGGACTAGCGGTAGCTCCTACAATGAGCAGTTCTTC
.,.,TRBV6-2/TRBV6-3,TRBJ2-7,CASSSKIGLYEQYF,TGTGCCAGCAGTTCTAAAATAGGACTCTACGAGCAGTACTTC
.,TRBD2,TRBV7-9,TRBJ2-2,CASSALLAELNTGELFF,TGTGCCAGCAGCGCCTTACTAGCGGAGCTGAACACCGGGGAGCTGTTTTTT
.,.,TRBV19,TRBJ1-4,CASSISRGQGEKLFF,TGTGCCAGTAGTATATCCAGGGGCCAGGGTGAAAAACTGTTTTTT
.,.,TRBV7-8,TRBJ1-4,CASSLGPSRATNEKLFF,TGTGCCAGCAGCTTAGGCCCCTCACGGGCAACTAATGAAAAACTGTTTTTT
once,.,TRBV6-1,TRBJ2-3,CASSDQGKDTQYF,TGTGCCAGCAGTGACCAGGGGAAAGATACGCAGTATTTT
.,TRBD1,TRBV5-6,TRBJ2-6,CASSLALTGDSGANVLTF,TGTGCCAGCAGCTTGGCCCTAACAGGGGACTCTGGGGCCAACGTCCTGACTTTC
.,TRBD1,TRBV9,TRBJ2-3,CASSGGGARLMDTQYF,TGTGCCAGCAGCGGAGGGGGCGCTCGTCTGATGGATACGCAGTATTTT
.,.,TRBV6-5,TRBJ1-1,CASSYRGKTEAFF,TGTGCCAGCAGTTACAGGGGGAAAACTGAAGCTTTCTTT
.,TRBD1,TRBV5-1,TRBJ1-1,CASRASGTGHREAFF,TGCGCCAGCAGGGCTTCCGGGACAGGGCATCGAGAAGCTTTCTTT
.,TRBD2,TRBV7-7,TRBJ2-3,CASSMSGRARDTQYF,TGTGCTAGCAGCATGAGCGGGAGGGCTCGAGATACGCAGTATTTT
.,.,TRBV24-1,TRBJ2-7,CATSGQRRDEQYF,TGTGCCACCAGCGGACAGCGTCGGGACGAGCAGTACTTC
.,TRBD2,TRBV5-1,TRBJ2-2,CASSPPLAGGVDGELFF,TGCGCCAGCAGCCCTCCGCTAGCGGGAGGCGTCGACGGGGAGCTGTTTTTT
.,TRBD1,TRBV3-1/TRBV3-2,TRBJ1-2,CASSPVWTGNYGYTF,TGTGCCAGCAGCCCCGTATGGACAGGGAACTATGGCTACACCTTC
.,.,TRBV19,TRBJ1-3,CASHLQGAGNTIYF,TGTGCCAGTCACTTACAGGGAGCTGGAAACACCATATATTTT
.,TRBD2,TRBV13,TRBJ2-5,CASSLPGGGETQYF,TGTGCCAGCAGCTTACCTGGCGGGGGAGAGACCCAGTACTTC
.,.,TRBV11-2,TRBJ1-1,CASIQQGVRGEAFF,TGTGCCAGCATCCAACAGGGTGTGAGGGGTGAAGCTTTCTTT
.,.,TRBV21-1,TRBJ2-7,CASSKLGQGSSYEQYF,TGTGCCAGCAGCAAACTCGGACAGGGGTCCTCCTACGAGCAGTACTTC
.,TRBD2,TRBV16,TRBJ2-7,CASSQSWASGSSYEQYF,TGTGCCAGCAGCCAATCCTGGGCCAGCGGGAGCTCCTACGAGCAGTACTTC
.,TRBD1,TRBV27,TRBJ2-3,CASSLYPRQGITDTQYF,TGTGCCAGCAGCCTTTATCCGAGACAGGGTATCACAGATACGCAGTATTTT
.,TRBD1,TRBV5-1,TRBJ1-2,CASKITTGGVGYGYTF,TGCGCCAGCAAGATAACCACAGGGGGCGTCGGCTATGGCTACACCTTC
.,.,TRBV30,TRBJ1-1,CAWSGQGTEAFF,TGTGCCTGGAGTGGCCAGGGCACTGAAGCTTTCTTT
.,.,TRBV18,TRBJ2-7,CASSPGGSYEQYF,TGTGCCAGCTCACCCGGCGGATCCTACGAGCAGTACTTC
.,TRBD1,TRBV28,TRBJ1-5,CASSRWRGRNQPQHF,TGTGCCAGCAGTCGCTGGAGGGGGCGGAATCAGCCCCAGCATTTT
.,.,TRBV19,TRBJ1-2,CASSILGGGGYTF,TGTGCCAGTAGTATATTAGGAGGAGGCGGCTACACCTTC
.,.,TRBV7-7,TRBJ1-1,CASSLQMNTEAFF,TGTGCTAGCAGTTTACAGATGAACACTGAAGCTTTCTTT
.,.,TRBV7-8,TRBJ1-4,CASSLIVRGNEKLFF,TGTGCCAGCAGCTTAATAGTAAGGGGTAATGAAAAACTGTTTTTT
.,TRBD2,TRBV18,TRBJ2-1,CASSLGGRAYNEQFF,TGTGCCAGCTCCCTTGGCGGGAGGGCCTACAATGAGCAGTTCTTC
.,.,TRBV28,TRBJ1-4,CASSLSREGNEKLFF,TGTGCCAGCAGTTTAAGCAGGGAAGGAAATGAAAAACTGTTTTTT
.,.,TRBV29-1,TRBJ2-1,CSVESARGNEQFF,TGCAGCGTTGAGAGCGCGCGAGGGAATGAGCAGTTCTTC
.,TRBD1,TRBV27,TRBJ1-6,CASSPGTGLMALHF,TGTGCCAGCAGTCCCGGGACAGGCCTCATGGCCCTCCACTTT